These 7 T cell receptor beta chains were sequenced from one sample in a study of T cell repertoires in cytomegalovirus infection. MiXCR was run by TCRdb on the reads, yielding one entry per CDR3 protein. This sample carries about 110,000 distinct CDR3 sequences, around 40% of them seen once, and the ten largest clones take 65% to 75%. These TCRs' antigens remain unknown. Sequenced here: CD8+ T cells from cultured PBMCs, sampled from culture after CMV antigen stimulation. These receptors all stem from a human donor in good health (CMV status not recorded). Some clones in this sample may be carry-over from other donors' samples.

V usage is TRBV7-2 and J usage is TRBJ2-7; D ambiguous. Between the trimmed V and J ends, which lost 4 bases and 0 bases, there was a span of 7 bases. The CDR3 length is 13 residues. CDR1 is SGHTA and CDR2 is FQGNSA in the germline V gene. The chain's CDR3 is CASSSPGSYEQYF. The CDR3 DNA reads TGTGCCAGCAGCTCCCCCGGCTCCTACGAGCAGTACTTC.

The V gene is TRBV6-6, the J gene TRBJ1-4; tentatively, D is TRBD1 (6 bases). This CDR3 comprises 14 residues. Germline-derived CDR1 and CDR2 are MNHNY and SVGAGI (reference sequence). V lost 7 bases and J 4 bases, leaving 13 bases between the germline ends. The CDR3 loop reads CASTSPGDNEKLFF. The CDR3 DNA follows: TGTGCCAGCACCTCCCCAGGGGATAATGAAAAACTGTTTTTT.

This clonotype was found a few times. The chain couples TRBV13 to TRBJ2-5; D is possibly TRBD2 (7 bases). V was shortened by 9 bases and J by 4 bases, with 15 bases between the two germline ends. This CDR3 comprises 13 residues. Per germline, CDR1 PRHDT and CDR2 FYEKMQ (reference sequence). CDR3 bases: TGTGCCAGTTCAGGGGACTACCCAGAGACCCAGTACTTC. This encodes CASSGDYPETQYF.

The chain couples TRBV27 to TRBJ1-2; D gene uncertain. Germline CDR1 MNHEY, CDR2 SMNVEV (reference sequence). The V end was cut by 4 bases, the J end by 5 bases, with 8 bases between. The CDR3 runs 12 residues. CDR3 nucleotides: TGTGCCAGCAGTTCCGGGTATTATGGCTACACCTTC. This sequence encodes CASSSGYYGYTF.

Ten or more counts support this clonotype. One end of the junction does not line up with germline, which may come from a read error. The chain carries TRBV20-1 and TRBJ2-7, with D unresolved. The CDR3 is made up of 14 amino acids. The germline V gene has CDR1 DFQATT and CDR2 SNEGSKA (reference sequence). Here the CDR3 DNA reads TGCAGTGCCAGAGGTCGTCAGGACTCCTACGAGCAGTACTTC. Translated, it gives CSARGRQDSYEQYF.

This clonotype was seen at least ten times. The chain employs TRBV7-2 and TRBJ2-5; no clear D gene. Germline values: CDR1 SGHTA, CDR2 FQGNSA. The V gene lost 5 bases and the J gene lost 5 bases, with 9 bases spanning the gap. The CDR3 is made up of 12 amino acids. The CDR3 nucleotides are TGTGCCAGCAGCCCAACCGGGGAGACCCAGTACTTC. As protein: CASSPTGETQYF.

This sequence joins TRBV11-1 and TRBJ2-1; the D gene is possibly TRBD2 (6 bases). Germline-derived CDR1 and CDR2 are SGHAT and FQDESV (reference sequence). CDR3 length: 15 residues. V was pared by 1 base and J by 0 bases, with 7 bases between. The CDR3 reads CASSLDGSSYNEQFF. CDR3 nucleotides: TGTGCCAGCAGCTTAGACGGGAGCTCCTACAATGAGCAGTTCTTC.